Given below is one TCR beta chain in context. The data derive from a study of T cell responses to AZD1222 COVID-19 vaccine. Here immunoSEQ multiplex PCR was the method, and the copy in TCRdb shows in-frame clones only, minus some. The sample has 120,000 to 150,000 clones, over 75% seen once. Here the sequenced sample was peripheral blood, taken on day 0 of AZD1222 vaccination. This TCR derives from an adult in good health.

The CDR3, as DNA: TGTGCCAGCAGTTTGGGACAGGGGGCTACCGGGGAGCTGTTTTTT. Protein sequence: CASSLGQGATGELFF. V gene TRBV27 combines with J gene TRBJ2-2; 12 bases are shared with TRBD1. With V trimmed by 3 bases and J by 5 bases, 1 base remained unmatched. The germline V gene encodes CDR1 MNHEY and CDR2 SMNVEV (reference sequence). The CDR3 spans 15 residues.